A single sample is the source of the 14 T cell receptor beta chains below, sequenced in a study of a mutant IDH1 vaccine in newly diagnosed glioma (dated by TCRdb to about 2021). The library was produced with the immunoSEQ multiplex PCR assay. The table was pulled from immuneACCESS by TCRdb, which kept in-frame rearrangements only. Such tables lose some clones; where checked, under half of the loss comes from unresolved V genes, and the rest has no known cause. This sample has roughly 110,000 clones in its table, and 75% to 90% of those were observed once. Jointly, the top ten make up 0.6% to 0.7% of the sample. No antigens are known for them. According to the study, the label for this sample's time point signals: week 11, during vaccination. Each vaccine dose, consisting of 300 ug of a 20-mer mutant IDH1 peptide in Montanide, was administered subcutaneously with topical imiquimod. The material was PBMCs, obtained from a glioma patient whose treatment included an IDH1 peptide vaccine. All receptors derive from a woman in her forties or fifties with glioma.

The V call is TRBV28, the J call TRBJ2-7, with D hard to call. V was cut by 7 bases and J by 4 bases, with 17 bases left in between. The CDR3 has 14 amino acids. From germline, CDR1 is MDHEN and CDR2 SYDVKM. The CDR3 reads CASKSEAKEYEQYF. CDR3 DNA: TGTGCCAGCAAGTCGGAAGCAAAGGAGTACGAGCAGTACTTC.

A remark on this clone: Other DNA sequences of this sample code for an identical CDR3. V usage is TRBV9 and J usage is TRBJ1-2; D unclear. CDR1 and CDR2 (germline): SGDLS, YYNGEE. This CDR3 region has 12 residues. The V end was cut by 0 bases, the J end by 4 bases, with 4 bases between. The CDR3 DNA is TGTGCCAGCAGCGTAGGAGGCTATGGCTACACCTTC. This codes for CASSVGGYGYTF.

This clone was counted once. For the CDR3, the DNA is TGTGCCACGAGGGGTGGGACCCAAGAGACCCAGTACTTC. This sequence encodes CATRGGTQETQYF. This chain joins TRBV5-4 and TRBJ2-5, with D possibly called TRBD1 or TRBD2 (5 bases each). CDR1 is SGHNT and CDR2 is YYREEE in the germline V gene (reference sequence). The length of the CDR3 is 13 residues. Trimming stripped 9 bases from V and 1 base from J, with 13 bases between.

The chain links TRBV6-5 to TRBJ2-5; 7 bases map to TRBD2. TRBJ2-7 matches the DNA end more closely, so the J call is doubtful. The CDR3 spans 16 residues. Germline CDR1 is MNHEY and CDR2 is SVGAGI. CDR3 region: CASSYSGGSSSYEQYF. CDR3 DNA: TGTGCCAGCAGTTACTCGGGGGGGTCCAGCTCCTACGAGCAGTACTTC.

The CDR3 protein is CASSSRTSGRVDTQYF. In nucleotides, the CDR3 is TGTGCCAGCAGTTCCCGGACTAGCGGGAGGGTAGATACGCAGTATTTT. V is TRBV27 and J is TRBJ2-3; 15 nucleotides match TRBD2. The CDR3 runs to 16 residues. V shed 4 bases, J shed 5 bases, and the junction held 4 bases outside the gene matches. In germline, CDR1 is MNHEY, CDR2 SMNVEV (reference sequence).

The V call is TRBV7-9, the J call TRBJ1-3; TRBD1 matches 7 bases. The V and J ends lost 2 bases and 4 bases, in that order; junction bases with no gene match: 2. Germline CDR1 is SEHNR and CDR2 is FQNEAQ (reference sequence). This CDR3 is built from 14 residues. The CDR3 here is CASSLRQGGNTIYF. The CDR3 coding sequence is TGTGCCAGCAGCTTAAGACAGGGAGGAAACACCATATATTTT.

The chain carries TRBV11-2 and TRBJ2-1; D is possibly TRBD2 (7 bases). This CDR3 has 15 residues. Looked up from germline, CDR1 is SGHAT and CDR2 is FQNNGV. The V end lost 4 bases, the J end lost 4 bases, and 14 bases lay between the germline ends. CDR3 loop: CASSSEGGGYNEQFF. CDR3 coding DNA: TGTGCCAGCAGCTCCGAGGGGGGAGGGTACAATGAGCAGTTCTTC.

The chain carries TRBV15 and TRBJ2-1; TRBD2 aligns across 7 bases. Trimming took 5 bases from V and 8 from J; bases not matched to a gene: 12. The CDR3 extends over 15 amino acids. Germline V gene sequence: CDR1 LNHNV, CDR2 YYDKDF (reference sequence). CDR3 in amino acids: CATSFLGTAGDEQFF. The DNA for the CDR3 is TGTGCCACCAGCTTTCTAGGGACTGCGGGGGATGAGCAGTTCTTC. The full variable domain, its missing parts supplied by reference TRBV15 and TRBJ2-1, is DAMVIQNPRYQVTQFGKPVTLSCSQTLNHNVMYWYQQKSSQAPKLLFHYYDKDFNNEADTPDNFQSRRPNTSFCFLDIRSPGLGDTAMYLCATSFLGTAGDEQFFGPGTRLTVL.

This chain links TRBV4-1 with TRBJ1-1; D not certain. The CDR3 consists of 16 residues. Trimming took off 3 bases at V and 1 base at J, with 15 bases between the two ends. Germline loops: CDR1 MGHRA, CDR2 YSYEKL. The CDR3 here is CASSQGAVSPNTEAFF. CDR3 nucleotides: TGCGCCAGCAGCCAGGGCGCTGTTTCCCCGAACACTGAAGCTTTCTTT.

The chain recombines TRBV5-1 with TRBJ2-1, with D perhaps TRBD1 (6 bases). Trimming took off 5 bases at V and 15 bases at J, with 18 bases between the two ends. The CDR3 runs 12 residues. CDR1 and CDR2 (germline): SGHRS, YFSETQ. CDR3 DNA sequence: TGCGCCAGCAGAGAACCGGTGGGGGCGATGTTCTTC. This encodes CASREPVGAMFF.

The chain uses TRBV5-5 and TRBJ2-2, with TRBD2 matching over 8 bases. The CDR3 is 16 residues long. V shed 0 bases, J shed 4 bases, and the junction held 5 bases outside the gene matches. CDR1 SGHKS and CDR2 YYEKEE come from the germline V gene (reference sequence). Here the CDR3 DNA reads TGTGCCAGCAGCTTGGGGGGCGGGAGGATCACCGGGGAGCTGTTTTTT. Its translation: CASSLGGGRITGELFF. The full variable domain, its missing parts supplied by reference TRBV5-5 and TRBJ2-2, is DAGVTQSPTHLIKTRGQQVTLRCSPISGHKSVSWYQQVLGQGPQFIFQYYEKEERGRGNFPDRFSARQFPNYSSELNVNALLLGDSALYLCASSLGGGRITGELFFGEGSRLTVL.

V usage is TRBV6-5 and J usage is TRBJ1-4; D call uncertain. The germline gives CDR1 MNHEY, CDR2 SVGAGI. The CDR3 has 13 amino acids. V was shortened by 2 bases and J by 8 bases, with 9 bases between the two germline ends. The CDR3 nucleotides read TGTGCCAGCAGTTACAGTATGAGGGAAAAACTGTTTTTT. The encoded protein is CASSYSMREKLFF.

V and J are TRBV5-5 and TRBJ2-5; a possible D gene is TRBD1 (6 bases). The germline V gene encodes CDR1 SGHKS and CDR2 YYEKEE (reference sequence). V lost 2 bases to trimming and J lost 5 bases, with 13 bases between them. The CDR3 runs 14 residues. The CDR3 sequence: CASSLQGGSETQYF. CDR3 in DNA: TGTGCCAGCAGCTTACAAGGGGGTTCGGAGACCCAGTACTTC.

The V and J genes are TRBV9 and TRBJ2-2; D gene ambiguous. The germline V gene encodes CDR1 SGDLS and CDR2 YYNGEE. CDR3 length: 14 amino acids. The V end lost 2 bases, the J end lost 3 bases, and 8 bases lay between the germline ends. The CDR3 sequence is CASSVLDDTGELFF. DNA of the CDR3: TGTGCCAGCAGCGTCTTGGATGACACCGGGGAGCTGTTTTTT. The entire variable domain, with the rest obtained from reference TRBV9 and TRBJ2-2, is as follows: DSGVTQTPKHLITATGQRVTLRCSPRSGDLSVYWYQQSLDQGLQFLIQYYNGEERAKGNILERFSAQQFPDLHSELNLSSLELGDSALYFCASSVLDDTGELFFGEGSRLTVL.